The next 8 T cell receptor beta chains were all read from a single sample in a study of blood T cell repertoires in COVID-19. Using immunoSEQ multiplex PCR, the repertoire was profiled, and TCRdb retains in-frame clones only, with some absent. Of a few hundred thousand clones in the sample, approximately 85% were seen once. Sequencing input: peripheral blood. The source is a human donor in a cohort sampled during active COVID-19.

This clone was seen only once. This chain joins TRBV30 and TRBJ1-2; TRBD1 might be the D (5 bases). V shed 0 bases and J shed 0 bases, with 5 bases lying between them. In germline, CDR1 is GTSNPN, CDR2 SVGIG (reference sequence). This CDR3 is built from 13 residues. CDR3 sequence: CAWSVQANYGYTF. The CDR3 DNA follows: TGTGCCTGGAGTGTACAGGCTAACTATGGCTACACCTTC.

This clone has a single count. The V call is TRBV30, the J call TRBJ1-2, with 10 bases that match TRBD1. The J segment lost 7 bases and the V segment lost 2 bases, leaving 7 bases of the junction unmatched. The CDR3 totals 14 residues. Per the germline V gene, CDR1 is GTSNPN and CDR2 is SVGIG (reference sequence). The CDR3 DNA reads TGTGCCTGGAGTTCGGGACAGGGGAATCGTGGCTACACCTTC. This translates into CAWSSGQGNRGYTF.

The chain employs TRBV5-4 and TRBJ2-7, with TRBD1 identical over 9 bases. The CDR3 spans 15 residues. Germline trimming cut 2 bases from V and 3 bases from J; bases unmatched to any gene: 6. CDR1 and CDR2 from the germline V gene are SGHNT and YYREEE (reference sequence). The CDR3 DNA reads TGTGCCAGCAGCTTAGGGACAGGGATGCACTACGAGCAGTACTTC. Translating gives CASSLGTGMHYEQYF.

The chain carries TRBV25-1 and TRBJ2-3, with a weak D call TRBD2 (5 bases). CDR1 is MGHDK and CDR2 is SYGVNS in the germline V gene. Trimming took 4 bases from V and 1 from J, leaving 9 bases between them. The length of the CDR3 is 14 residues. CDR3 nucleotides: TGTGCCAGCAGTGGAGGGCGCGGCACAGATACGCAGTATTTT. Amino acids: CASSGGRGTDTQYF.

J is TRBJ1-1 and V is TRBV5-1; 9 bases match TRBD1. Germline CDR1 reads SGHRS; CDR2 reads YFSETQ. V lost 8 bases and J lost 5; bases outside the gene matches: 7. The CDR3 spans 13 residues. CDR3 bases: TGCGCCAGTTTCTCGACAGGGGGGACTGAAGCTTTCTTT. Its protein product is CASFSTGGTEAFF.

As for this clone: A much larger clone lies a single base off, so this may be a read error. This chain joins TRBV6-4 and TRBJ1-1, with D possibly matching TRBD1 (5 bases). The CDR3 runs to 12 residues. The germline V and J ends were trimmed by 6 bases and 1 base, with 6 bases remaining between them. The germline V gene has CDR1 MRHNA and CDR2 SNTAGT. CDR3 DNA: TGTGCCAGCAGAGGACAGAACACTGAAGCTTTCTTT. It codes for CASRGQNTEAFF.

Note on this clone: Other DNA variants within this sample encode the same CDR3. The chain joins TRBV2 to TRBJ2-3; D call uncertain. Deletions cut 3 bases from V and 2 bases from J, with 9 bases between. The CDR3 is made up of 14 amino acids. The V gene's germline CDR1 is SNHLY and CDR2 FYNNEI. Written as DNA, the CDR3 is TGTGCCAGCAGTGACTCGGCGGACACAGATACGCAGTATTTT. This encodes CASSDSADTDTQYF.

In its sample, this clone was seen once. Written as DNA, the CDR3 is TGCGCCAGCAGCCAAGTATCAGCGGGGGGTTACAATGAGCAGTTCTTC. Translation: CASSQVSAGGYNEQFF. J is TRBJ2-1 and V is TRBV4-1; 9 bases line up with TRBD2. The CDR3 runs 16 residues. CDR1 and CDR2 from the germline V gene are MGHRA and YSYEKL. The trim removed 1 base at V and 4 bases at J, leaving 5 bases unmatched.